These 8 T cell receptor beta chains were all obtained from the same sample, sequenced in a study of blood T cell repertoires in COVID-19. Sequenced by immunoSEQ multiplex PCR; TCRdb stores in-frame clones only, minus some. The sample shows about 200,000 clones, roughly 90% of them seen only once. The specimen sequenced was peripheral blood. The receptors come from a woman aged 50 to 60 with acute or convalescent COVID-19.

The chain employs TRBV19 and TRBJ2-7; 8 positions match TRBD2. V shed 3 bases and J 4 bases; nucleotides not matched to a gene: 11. CDR1 and CDR2 (germline): LNHDA, SQIVND (reference sequence). The CDR3 sequence is 16 residues long. The CDR3 reads CASSITSGAGAYEQYF. As DNA, the CDR3 is TGTGCCAGTAGTATCACTAGCGGAGCGGGGGCATACGAGCAGTACTTC.

This chain uses TRBV11-3 with TRBJ2-1, with D possibly being TRBD2 (5 bases). The germline V and J ends were trimmed by 4 bases and 9 bases, with 10 bases remaining between them. The CDR3 spans 12 residues. Germline CDR1 is SGHNT and CDR2 is YENEEA. CDR3 DNA: TGTGCCAGCAGCTCCGTTCGGGGTGAGCAGTTCTTC. As protein: CASSSVRGEQFF.

This clone was detected only once. The chain couples TRBV3-1 (or the pseudogene TRBV3-2) to TRBJ2-2; 9 bases line up with TRBD1. CDR3 length: 13 amino acids. V lost 10 bases to trimming and J lost 7 bases; unmatched junction nucleotides: 7. In germline, CDR1 is LGHDT, CDR2 YNNKEL (reference sequence). The CDR3 sequence: CATTGGGVGELFF. The CDR3 DNA follows: TGTGCCACCACAGGGGGCGGGGTCGGGGAGCTGTTTTTT.

V gene TRBV6-2 or TRBV6-3 combines with J gene TRBJ2-1; possible D gene TRBD2, 5 bases. CDR3 length: 14 residues. Trimming removed 0 bases from V and 15 bases from J, with 18 bases in between. Germline V lookup: CDR1 MNHEY, CDR2 SVGEGT. The CDR3 nucleotides are TGTGCCAGCAGTTACTCGCCCCGTCGAGGGCCTGCGTTCTTC. It encodes CASSYSPRRGPAFF.

This chain joins TRBV5-4 and TRBJ2-5; TRBD2 matches at 10 bases. This CDR3 has 16 residues. Germline values: CDR1 SGHNT, CDR2 YYREEE (reference sequence). With V trimmed by 2 bases and J by 1 base, 5 bases remained unmatched. The CDR3 DNA follows: TGTGCCAGCAGCTTTCGACTAGCGGGCCTCCAAGAGACCCAGTACTTC. Protein: CASSFRLAGLQETQYF.

The table lists this clone with a few counts. The gene calls are TRBV7-2 and TRBJ1-2; a possible D gene is TRBD1 (5 bases). V was shortened by 6 bases and J by 5 bases, with 10 bases between the two germline ends. CDR3 size: 12 residues. Germline V gives CDR1 SGHTA, CDR2 FQGNSA. This chain's CDR3 is CASRKGVYGYTF. CDR3 DNA sequence: TGTGCCAGCAGGAAAGGGGTATATGGCTACACCTTC.

J is TRBJ2-3 and V is TRBV27; TRBD2 might be the D (5 bases). Trimming cost V 5 bases and J 3 bases, with 15 bases left between them. Germline CDR1 is MNHEY and CDR2 is SMNVEV (reference sequence). This CDR3 spans 15 amino acids. The CDR3 bases are TGTGCCAGCAGTCATAAGCGGTTCTCTACAGATACGCAGTATTTT. It encodes CASSHKRFSTDTQYF.

This chain uses TRBV7-2 with TRBJ1-3; 8 nucleotides align to TRBD1. Germline trimming cut 6 bases from V and 0 bases from J; bases unmatched to any gene: 7. Germline assignment: CDR1 SGHTA and CDR2 FQGNSA. The CDR3 covers 16 residues. CDR3 sequence: CASSHRTGTSGNTIYF. The CDR3 DNA reads as TGTGCCAGCAGTCATCGGACAGGGACCTCTGGAAACACCATATATTTT.